This TCR beta chain comes out of a study of cytotoxic CD8 clonotypes in ibrutinib-treated CLL. CDR3 length equals 13 residues. The V end lost 2 bases, the J end lost 4 bases, and 9 bases lay between the germline ends. CDR1 and CDR2 from the germline V gene are MNHNY and SVGAGI (reference sequence). Assay: immunoSEQ multiplex PCR; the TCRdb copy retains only in-frame clones and omits some. The sample has approximately 350,000 clones; about 61% are singletons. Study-level results: T-cell clonality at baseline went above that of age-matched healthy donors and rose and fell with circulating CD8+ T-cell counts.

This clone was counted only a few times. Its specificity is not known. The clonotype was recovered from a human donor with chronic lymphocytic leukemia. V is TRBV6-6 and J is TRBJ2-7; D gene uncertain. Sequenced material: PBMCs, taken after 36 months of ibrutinib treatment. The CDR3 region is CASSYELRYEQYF. CDR3 in DNA: TGTGCCAGCAGTTACGAGTTGAGGTACGAGCAGTACTTC.